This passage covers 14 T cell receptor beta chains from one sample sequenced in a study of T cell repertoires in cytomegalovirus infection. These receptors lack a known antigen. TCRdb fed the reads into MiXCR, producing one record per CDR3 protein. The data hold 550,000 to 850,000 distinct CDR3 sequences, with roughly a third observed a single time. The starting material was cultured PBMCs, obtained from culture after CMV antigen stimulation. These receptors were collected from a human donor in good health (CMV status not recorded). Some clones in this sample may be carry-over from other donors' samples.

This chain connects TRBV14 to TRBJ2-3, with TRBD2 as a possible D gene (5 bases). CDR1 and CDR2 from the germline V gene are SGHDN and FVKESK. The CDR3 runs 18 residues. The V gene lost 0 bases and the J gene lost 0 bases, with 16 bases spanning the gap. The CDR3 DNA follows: TGTGCCAGCAGCCAAGATATCGCCAGCGGCACTAGCACAGATACGCAGTATTTT. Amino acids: CASSQDIASGTSTDTQYF. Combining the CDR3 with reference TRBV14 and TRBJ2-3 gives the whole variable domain EAGVTQFPSHSVIEKGQTVTLRCDPISGHDNLYWYRRVMGKEIKFLLHFVKESKQDESGMPNNRFLAERTGGTYSTLKVQPAELEDSGVYFCASSQDIASGTSTDTQYFGPGTRLTVL.

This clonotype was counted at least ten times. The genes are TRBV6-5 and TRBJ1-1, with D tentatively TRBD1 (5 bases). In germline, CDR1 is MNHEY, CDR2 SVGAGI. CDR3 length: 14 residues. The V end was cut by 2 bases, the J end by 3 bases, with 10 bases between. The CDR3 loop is CASSYLGRDTEAFF. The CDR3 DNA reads TGTGCCAGCAGTTACCTTGGCAGGGACACTGAAGCTTTCTTT.

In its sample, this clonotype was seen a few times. CDR3 protein: CSATRTGELFF. The DNA for the CDR3 is TGCAGTGCTACTCGCACCGGGGAGCTGTTTTTT. V usage is TRBV20-1 and J usage is TRBJ2-2; D is unresolved. Trimming removed 4 bases from V and 4 bases from J, with 4 bases in between. CDR1 is DFQATT and CDR2 is SNEGSKA in the germline V gene (reference sequence). This CDR3 region has 11 residues.

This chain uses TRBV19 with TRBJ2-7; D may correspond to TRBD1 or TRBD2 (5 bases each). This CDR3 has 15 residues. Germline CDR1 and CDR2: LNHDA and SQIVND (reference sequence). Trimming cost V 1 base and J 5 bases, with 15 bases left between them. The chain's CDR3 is CASSIGTWDADEQYF. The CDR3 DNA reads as TGTGCCAGTAGTATAGGTACTTGGGACGCGGACGAGCAGTACTTC.

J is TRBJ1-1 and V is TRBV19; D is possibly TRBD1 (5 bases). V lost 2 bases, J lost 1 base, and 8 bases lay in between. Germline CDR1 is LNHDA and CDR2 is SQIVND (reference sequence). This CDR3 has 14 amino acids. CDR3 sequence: CASSISTANTEAFF. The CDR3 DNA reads TGTGCCAGTAGTATATCGACAGCGAACACTGAAGCTTTCTTT.

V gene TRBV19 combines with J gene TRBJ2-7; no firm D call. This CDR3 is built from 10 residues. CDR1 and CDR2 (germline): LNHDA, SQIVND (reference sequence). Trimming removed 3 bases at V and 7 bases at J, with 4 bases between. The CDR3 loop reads CASSMVEQYF. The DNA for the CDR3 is TGTGCCAGTAGTATGGTAGAGCAGTACTTC.

CDR3 region: CSVEERKGRETQYF. The CDR3 DNA is TGCAGCGTTGAAGAAAGAAAGGGGCGGGAGACCCAGTACTTC. The gene calls are TRBV29-1 and TRBJ2-5, with D possibly TRBD1 on 5 matching bases. V was clipped by 0 bases and J by 5 bases, with 13 bases between them. The germline V gene encodes CDR1 SQVTM and CDR2 ANQGSEA. The CDR3 has 14 amino acids.

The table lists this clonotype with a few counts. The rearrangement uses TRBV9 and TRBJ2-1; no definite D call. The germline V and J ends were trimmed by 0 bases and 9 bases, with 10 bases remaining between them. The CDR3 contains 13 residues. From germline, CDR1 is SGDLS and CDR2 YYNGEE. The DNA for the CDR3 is TGTGCCAGCAGCGTAGTTGAAAGTATTGAGCAGTTCTTC. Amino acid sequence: CASSVVESIEQFF.

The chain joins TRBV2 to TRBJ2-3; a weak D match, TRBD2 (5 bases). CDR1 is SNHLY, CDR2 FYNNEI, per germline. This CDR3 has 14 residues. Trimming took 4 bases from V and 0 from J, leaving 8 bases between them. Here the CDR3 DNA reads TGTGCCAGCAGTGCGGGGAGAAGCACAGATACGCAGTATTTT. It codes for CASSAGRSTDTQYF.

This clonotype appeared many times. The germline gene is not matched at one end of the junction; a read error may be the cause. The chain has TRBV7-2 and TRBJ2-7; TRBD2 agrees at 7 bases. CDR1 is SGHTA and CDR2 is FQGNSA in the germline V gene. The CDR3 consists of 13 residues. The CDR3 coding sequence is TGTGCCAGCAGCTCGACTAGCTCCCACGAGCAGTACTTC. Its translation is CASSSTSSHEQYF.

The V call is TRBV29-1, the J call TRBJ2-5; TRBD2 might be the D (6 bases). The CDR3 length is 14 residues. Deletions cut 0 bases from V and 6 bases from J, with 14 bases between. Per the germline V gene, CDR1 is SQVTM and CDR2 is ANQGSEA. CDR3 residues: CSVEDHGGRKTQYF. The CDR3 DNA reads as TGCAGCGTTGAAGATCACGGAGGGCGAAAGACCCAGTACTTC.

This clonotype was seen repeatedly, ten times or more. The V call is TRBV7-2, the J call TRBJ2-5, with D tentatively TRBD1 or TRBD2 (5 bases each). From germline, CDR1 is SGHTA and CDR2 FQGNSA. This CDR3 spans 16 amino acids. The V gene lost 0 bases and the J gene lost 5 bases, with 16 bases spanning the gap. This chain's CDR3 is CASSLAPGRPRETQYF. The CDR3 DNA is TGTGCCAGCAGCTTAGCGCCGGGGCGGCCTCGGGAGACCCAGTACTTC.

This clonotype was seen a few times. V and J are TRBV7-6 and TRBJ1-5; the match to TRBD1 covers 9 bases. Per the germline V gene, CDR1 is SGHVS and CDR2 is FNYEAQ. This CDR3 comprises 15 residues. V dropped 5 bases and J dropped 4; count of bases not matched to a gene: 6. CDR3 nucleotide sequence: TGTGCCAGCAGCGGGACAGGGATAGGGAATCAGCCCCAGCATTTT. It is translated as CASSGTGIGNQPQHF.

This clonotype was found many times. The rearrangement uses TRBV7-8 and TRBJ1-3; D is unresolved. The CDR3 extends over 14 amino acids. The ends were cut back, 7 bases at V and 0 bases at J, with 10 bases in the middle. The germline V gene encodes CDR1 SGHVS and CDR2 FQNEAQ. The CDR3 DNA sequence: TGTGCCAGCACCCCAGGAGCCTCTGGAAACACCATATATTTT. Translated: CASTPGASGNTIYF.